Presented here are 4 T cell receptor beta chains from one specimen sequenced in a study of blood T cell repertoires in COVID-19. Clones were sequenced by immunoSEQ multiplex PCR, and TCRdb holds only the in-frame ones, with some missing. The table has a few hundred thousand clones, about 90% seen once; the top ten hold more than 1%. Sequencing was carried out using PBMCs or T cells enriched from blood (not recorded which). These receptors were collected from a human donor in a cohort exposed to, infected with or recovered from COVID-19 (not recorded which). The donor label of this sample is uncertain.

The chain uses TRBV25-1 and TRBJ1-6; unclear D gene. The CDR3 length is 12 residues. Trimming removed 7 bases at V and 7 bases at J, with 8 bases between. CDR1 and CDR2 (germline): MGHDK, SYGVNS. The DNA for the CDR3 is TGTGCCAGCACCACTAACAATTCACCCCTCCACTTT. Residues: CASTTNNSPLHF.

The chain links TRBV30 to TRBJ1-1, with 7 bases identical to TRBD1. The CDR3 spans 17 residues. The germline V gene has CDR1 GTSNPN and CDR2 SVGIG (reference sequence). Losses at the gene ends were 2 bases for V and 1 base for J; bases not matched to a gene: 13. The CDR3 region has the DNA TGTGCCTGGAGTCGGAAACAGGGGTGGATCTCGAACACTGAAGCTTTCTTT. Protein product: CAWSRKQGWISNTEAFF.

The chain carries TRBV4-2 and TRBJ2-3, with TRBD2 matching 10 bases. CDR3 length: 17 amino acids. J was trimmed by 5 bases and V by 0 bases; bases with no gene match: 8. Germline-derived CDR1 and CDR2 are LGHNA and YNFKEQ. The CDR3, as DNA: TGTGCCAGCAGCCAAGAAGTTAGCGGGGGGCCCAGAGATACGCAGTATTTT. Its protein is CASSQEVSGGPRDTQYF.

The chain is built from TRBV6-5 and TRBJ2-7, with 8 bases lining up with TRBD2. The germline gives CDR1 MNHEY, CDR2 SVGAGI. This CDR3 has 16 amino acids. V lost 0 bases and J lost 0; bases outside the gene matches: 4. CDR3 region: CASSYSTGGSSYEQYF. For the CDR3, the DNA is TGTGCCAGCAGTTACTCGACGGGGGGGAGCTCCTACGAGCAGTACTTC.